This T cell receptor beta chain was captured by sequencing in a study of T cells after yellow fever vaccination (dated by TCRdb to between 2018 and 2021). General notes on the study: The SMART-Seq v4 Ultra Low Input RNA kit was used to prepare libraries from fractions with low cell numbers. To track T-cell clones before and after primary and booster YFV17D yellow fever vaccination, bulk TCR alpha and beta repertoires were sequenced longitudinally. Two healthy male donors, one aged 18 to 29 and one aged 30 to 39 years, were included in the cohort. Blood samples were taken at several timepoints before and after primary and secondary immunization, and bulk PBMC replicates and cell subsets were isolated. General conclusions and limits of the study: Only a couple of donors were included in the study, so the extent to which the findings can be generalized is limited. A small fraction of clonotypes appeared in both the CD4 and CD8 compartments, likely as a result of convergent recombination. Most clones expanded after primary vaccination (almost 98% of CD4 and around 89% of CD8) were re-detected after the booster, suggesting that broad memory maintenance occurred. Computational filtering was needed because FACS-sorted repertoires could contain abundant contaminating clonotypes from the bulk population. Compared with the primary T-cell response, the secondary T-cell response was faster but weaker, reaching its peak on day 5 rather than on day 15.

V is shortened by 3 bases, J by 8 bases, and the region joining them spans 17 bases. The germline V gene encodes CDR1 WNHNN and CDR2 SYGVQD (reference sequence). CDR3 length: 15 amino acids, cysteine to phenylalanine. The entry retains the CDR3 DNA only, 45 bases that are in frame from base 1. The sample's treatment or condition label, decoded: live attenuated yellow fever vaccine strain. At each blood-draw timepoint, two biological replicates of bulk PBMCs were collected. A standard Ficoll-Paque protocol was used to isolate PBMCs from peripheral blood. TriZol was used to extract RNA from bulk PBMCs, from CD4 and CD8 fractions, and from dextramer-positive and dextramer-negative fractions. TCR cDNA was synthesized by 5'RACE template switching, through which a universal primer site and unique molecular identifiers were introduced. Priming for cDNA synthesis came from both the TCR alpha and TCR beta constant segments. Library amplification used two PCR steps, and the second PCR step added sample barcodes and sequencing adapters. Libraries were sequenced on Illumina HiSeq 2500 (2x100 bp) or NovaSeq (2x150 bp). The study's own analysis went as follows. MIGEC handled demultiplexing of reads and collapsing into UMI consensus sequences, while MiXCR performed V(D)J alignment. Clonotypes responding to the vaccine were identified with edgeR on replicate PBMC samples, with the criteria of FDR below 0.01 and a log2 fold change above 5 up to day 15. Bulk clonotypes were assigned CD4 or CD8 identity according to which sequenced CD4 or CD8 repertoire held them at higher abundance. The raw public reads went through TCRdb reprocessing: fastp at Q25, MiXCR clone calling, in-frame beta chains kept. Rows with a matching CDR3 protein are joined into one entry that keeps the most common DNA and genes. In this record, the V and J calls reflect TCRdb's handling and not the investigators' own analysis. The sample table holds some 560,000 distinct CDR3 sequences, of which under 25% were seen once. Around an eighth of the sample is held by the ten biggest clonotypes.

Worth noting for this clonotype: Its binding antigen is unknown. Base quality data are lacking; no much larger clone is found one base away.

The clonotype comes from a man aged 30 to 45 who received the YFV17D yellow fever vaccine. The chain uses TRBV10-1 and TRBJ2-1, with the D call perhaps TRBD1 or TRBD2, as 6 bases match in each case. Sequencing was performed on PBMCs, taken 15 days after the yellow fever booster vaccination. The CDR3 protein: CASSDRGLGLDEQFF. Read as DNA, the sequence is TGCGCCAGCAGTGATCGGGGGCTGGGTTTAGATGAGCAGTTCTTC.